A single sample gave rise to the 31 T cell receptor beta chains below, sequenced in a study of cytomegalovirus exposure and HLA in healthy donors. PCR employed 60 Vbeta and 13 Jbeta primers. TCRdb's table, derived via immunoSEQ multiplex PCR, lists solely in-frame clones and lacks some. The sample shows roughly 80,000 clones, around 60% of them seen only once. The sample comprised PBMCs. Receptors originate from a man aged 30 to 45 in good health and CMV-seropositive.

The chain uses TRBV5-4 and TRBJ2-1, with D tentatively TRBD2 (5 bases). Germline V CDR1 and CDR2: SGHNT, YYREEE (reference sequence). The CDR3 has 15 residues. With 1 base removed from V and 8 bases from J, the gap between germline ends came to 16 bases. The CDR3, as DNA: TGTGCCAGCAGCTTGTGGATTAGCGCCATCCATGAGCAGTTCTTC. As protein: CASSLWISAIHEQFF.

The V call is TRBV6-5, the J call TRBJ2-2; a possible D gene is TRBD1 (5 bases). The ends were cut back, 2 bases at V and 4 bases at J, with 8 bases in the middle. The CDR3 has 14 amino acids. The germline gives CDR1 MNHEY, CDR2 SVGAGI. CDR3 region: CASSYQQGTGELFF. The CDR3 bases are TGTGCCAGCAGTTACCAGCAGGGCACCGGGGAGCTGTTTTTT.

This chain joins TRBV18 and TRBJ2-5, with 8 bases lining up with TRBD1. The CDR3 is 15 amino acids. J gave up 5 bases and V 3 bases, and 8 bases lay outside the gene matches. The germline V gene encodes CDR1 KGHSH and CDR2 LQKENI. CDR3 in DNA: TGTGCCAGCTCACCGCGCCAGGGGGCCGGGGAGACCCAGTACTTC. Protein: CASSPRQGAGETQYF.

This chain joins TRBV11-1 and TRBJ1-1; possible D gene TRBD1, 5 bases. Germline V gene data show CDR1 as SGHAT and CDR2 as FQDESV (reference sequence). This CDR3 comprises 17 residues. V was pared by 1 base and J by 0 bases, with 15 bases between. CDR3 nucleotides: TGTGCCAGCAGCTTAGTGCAACAGGACTACATGAACACTGAAGCTTTCTTT. Its translation is CASSLVQQDYMNTEAFF.

V and J are TRBV2 and TRBJ1-2, with 8 bases that match TRBD1. The CDR3 extends over 15 amino acids. Germline V lookup: CDR1 SNHLY, CDR2 FYNNEI. V lost 0 bases, J lost 8 bases, and 8 bases stayed unmatched. This CDR3 is CASSEAKTGTGGYTF. The CDR3 DNA reads TGTGCCAGCAGTGAAGCGAAGACTGGGACAGGAGGCTACACCTTC.

The V and J genes are TRBV9 and TRBJ1-1; 10 nucleotides align to TRBD1. Germline V gene data show CDR1 as SGDLS and CDR2 as YYNGEE. CDR3 length: 16 residues. V gave up 3 bases and J gave up 1 base; unmatched junction bases: 6. This CDR3 reads CASSADRGRGNTEAFF. CDR3 in DNA: TGTGCCAGCAGCGCCGACAGGGGGCGCGGGAACACTGAAGCTTTCTTT.

The chain has TRBV10-3 and TRBJ2-7, with TRBD1 as a possible D gene (7 bases). The CDR3 contains 15 residues. CDR1 is ENHRY and CDR2 is SYGVKD in the germline V gene. The germline V and J ends were trimmed by 2 bases and 1 base, with 12 bases remaining between them. CDR3: CAISEAGGRSYEQYF. The CDR3 DNA reads TGTGCCATCAGTGAGGCAGGGGGGAGGTCCTACGAGCAGTACTTC.

This rearrangement joins TRBV25-1 to TRBJ2-7, with a possible D match to TRBD1 (6 bases). The CDR3 consists of 13 residues. Germline V lookup: CDR1 MGHDK, CDR2 SYGVNS. V was clipped by 5 bases and J by 5 bases, with 13 bases between them. The chain's CDR3 is CASSPQGIDEQYF. CDR3 sequence (DNA): TGTGCCAGCAGTCCCCAGGGGATCGACGAGCAGTACTTC.

Only a few counts were recorded for this clone. For the CDR3, the DNA is TGTGCCAGCAGCCTTCAGGGGGGCCGCTCTGGAAACACCATATATTTT. It encodes CASSLQGGRSGNTIYF. The rearrangement links TRBV7-9 to TRBJ1-3; the match to TRBD1 covers 7 bases. This CDR3 region has 16 residues. J was trimmed by 0 bases and V by 5 bases; bases with no gene match: 7. CDR1 is SEHNR and CDR2 is FQNEAQ in the germline V gene (reference sequence). The entire variable domain, with the rest obtained from reference TRBV7-9 and TRBJ1-3, is as follows: DTGVSQNPRHKITKRGQNVTFRCDPISEHNRLYWYRQTLGQGPEFLTYFQNEAQLEKSRLLSDRFSAERPKGSFSTLEIQRTEQGDSAMYLCASSLQGGRSGNTIYFGEGSWLTVV.

The rearrangement joins TRBV6-5 to TRBJ2-7; D uncertain. The CDR3 has 14 residues. With 0 bases removed from V and 3 bases from J, the gap between germline ends came to 9 bases. The germline V gene encodes CDR1 MNHEY and CDR2 SVGAGI. This CDR3 reads CASSYSPQDYEQYF. The CDR3 nucleotides read TGTGCCAGCAGTTACTCTCCGCAGGACTACGAGCAGTACTTC.

This chain links TRBV9 with TRBJ2-5, with TRBD2 matching over 7 bases. CDR1 and CDR2 (germline): SGDLS, YYNGEE. Trimming cost V 0 bases and J 1 base; bases outside gene matches: 6. CDR3 length equals 16 residues. The CDR3 sequence: CASSVATAGVQETQYF. CDR3 nucleotide sequence: TGTGCCAGCAGCGTAGCTACGGCGGGGGTCCAAGAGACCCAGTACTTC.

The chain joins TRBV30 to TRBJ1-1; possibly TRBD1 for D (6 bases). The ends were cut back, 0 bases at V and 6 bases at J, with 8 bases in the middle. Germline assignment: CDR1 GTSNPN and CDR2 SVGIG (reference sequence). The CDR3 is 12 residues long. CDR3 bases: TGTGCCTGGAGTGTGGGGGCCGCTGAAGCTTTCTTT. This translates into CAWSVGAAEAFF.

The J gene is TRBJ2-5, the V gene TRBV18; 9 bases align to TRBD1. CDR3 size: 16 residues. Germline V gives CDR1 KGHSH, CDR2 LQKENI. The V gene end was trimmed by 3 bases and the J gene end by 2 bases; junction bases not matched to a gene: 7. CDR3 bases: TGTGCCAGCTCACCCAGCGGGACAGGGTTACAAGAGACCCAGTACTTC. Translating it yields CASSPSGTGLQETQYF.

The V gene is TRBV2, the J gene TRBJ1-4, with 7 bases identical to TRBD1. Trimming removed 4 bases from V and 8 bases from J; junction bases left unmatched: 10. The length of the CDR3 is 15 residues. Germline CDR1 is SNHLY and CDR2 is FYNNEI. The CDR3 protein is CASSVEPGGREKLFF. CDR3 bases: TGTGCCAGCAGTGTGGAACCAGGGGGAAGGGAAAAACTGTTTTTT.

The chain uses TRBV6-1 and TRBJ1-5; tentatively, D is TRBD1 (6 bases). V lost 3 bases and J 5 bases, leaving 14 bases between the germline ends. Germline CDR1 is MNHNS and CDR2 is SASEGT. There are 15 residues in the CDR3. The CDR3 coding sequence is TGTGCCAGCAGTGAGGTTACGACAGGATATCAGCCCCAGCATTTT. Translating gives CASSEVTTGYQPQHF.

The chain combines TRBV11-1 with TRBJ2-7, with D possibly being TRBD2 (5 bases). The length of the CDR3 is 12 residues. Trimming removed 8 bases at V and 3 bases at J, with 11 bases between. The germline V gene has CDR1 SGHAT and CDR2 FQDESV (reference sequence). The CDR3 sequence is CASGLYGYEQYF. The CDR3 DNA follows: TGTGCCAGCGGACTCTATGGCTACGAGCAGTACTTC.

For the CDR3, the DNA is TGTGCCAGCACCCCAACACTAGCAGGCACAGATACGCAGTATTTT. It is translated as CASTPTLAGTDTQYF. This chain uses TRBV7-9 with TRBJ2-3, with a possible D match to TRBD2 (6 bases). Germline lookup yields CDR1 SEHNR and CDR2 FQNEAQ (reference sequence). The CDR3 has 15 residues. Deletions cut 7 bases from V and 1 base from J, with 15 bases between.

This clone showed up just a few times. The chain carries TRBV28 and TRBJ1-5, with D perhaps matching TRBD1 (5 bases). Germline-derived CDR1 and CDR2 are MDHEN and SYDVKM. Trimming shortened V by 10 bases and J by 7 bases, and 20 bases separated the two germline ends. The CDR3 consists of 14 residues. CDR3 in DNA: TGTGCCACCACCCGTTCGGAGGGGCGACAGCCCCAGCATTTT. This translates into CATTRSEGRQPQHF.

A few counts support this clone. The chain links TRBV11-3 to TRBJ2-2; TRBD1 agrees at 8 bases. CDR3 length: 15 residues. Germline loops: CDR1 SGHNT, CDR2 YENEEA. V trimming: 5 bases; J trimming: 1 base; junction bases outside the gene matches: 3. The CDR3 sequence: CASSKDRENTGELFF. In nucleotides, the CDR3 is TGTGCCAGCAGCAAGGACAGGGAGAACACCGGGGAGCTGTTTTTT.

The chain employs TRBV7-7 and TRBJ1-6, with TRBD1 identical over 7 bases. Germline CDR1 is SSHAT and CDR2 is FNYEAQ (reference sequence). This CDR3 has 14 residues. The V gene end was trimmed by 1 base and the J gene end by 6 bases; junction bases not matched to a gene: 0. CDR3 sequence reads: CASSLGDSNSPLHF. The CDR3, as DNA: TGTGCCAGCAGCTTAGGGGACAGTAATTCACCCCTCCACTTT.

This clone was counted a few times. The J gene is TRBJ1-1, the V gene TRBV7-9; D unclear. The ends were cut back, 5 bases at V and 0 bases at J, with 7 bases in the middle. The CDR3 is made up of 13 amino acids. Germline loops: CDR1 SEHNR, CDR2 FQNEAQ (reference sequence). CDR3 residues: CASSPYLNTEAFF. CDR3 sequence (DNA): TGTGCCAGCAGCCCTTATCTGAACACTGAAGCTTTCTTT.

V gene TRBV28 combines with J gene TRBJ2-1; D may be TRBD2 (6 bases). CDR3 length equals 12 residues. Germline V gene lookup returns CDR1 MDHEN and CDR2 SYDVKM. Trimming shortened V by 4 bases and J by 8 bases, and 9 bases separated the two germline ends. CDR3 loop: CASSSWGDEQFF. The DNA for the CDR3 is TGTGCCAGCAGTTCTTGGGGGGATGAGCAGTTCTTC.

This clone was observed a single time. This rearrangement joins TRBV10-2 to TRBJ2-5; 13 bases are a match to TRBD2. The V and J ends lost 6 bases and 5 bases, in that order; junction bases with no gene match: 9. Germline V gene data show CDR1 as WSHSY and CDR2 as SAAADI. The CDR3 consists of 16 residues. The CDR3 DNA reads TGCGCCAGCAGCCTCACACTGACTAGCGGGGGGGAGACCCAGTACTTC. As protein: CASSLTLTSGGETQYF.

Concerning this clone: In the same sample, other DNA sequences code for this CDR3. The V call is TRBV4-3, the J call TRBJ1-5; perhaps TRBD1 as D (5 bases). The CDR3 contains 15 residues. V was cut by 0 bases and J by 0 bases, with 6 bases left in between. Germline values: CDR1 LGHNA, CDR2 YSLEER. The CDR3 reads CASSQDRDSNQPQHF. The CDR3 DNA sequence: TGCGCCAGCAGCCAAGACAGGGATAGCAATCAGCCCCAGCATTTT.

The CDR3 loop reads CASGDRGTTDTQYF. DNA of the CDR3: TGTGCCAGCGGGGACAGGGGGACTACAGATACGCAGTATTTT. V and J are TRBV27 and TRBJ2-3; 11 nucleotides match TRBD1. There are 14 residues in the CDR3. CDR1 is MNHEY and CDR2 is SMNVEV in the germline V gene (reference sequence). With 8 bases clipped from V and 3 bases from J, the junction kept 4 bases outside the gene matches.

The chain recombines TRBV29-1 with TRBJ2-5; 9 bases match TRBD1. This CDR3 is built from 14 residues. The V gene end was trimmed by 8 bases and the J gene end by 3 bases; junction bases not matched to a gene: 10. CDR1 and CDR2 from the germline V gene are SQVTM and ANQGSEA. CDR3 region: CSSIPWTGEETQYF. As DNA, the CDR3 is TGCAGCAGTATACCATGGACAGGGGAAGAGACCCAGTACTTC.

The gene calls are TRBV5-1 and TRBJ2-5; tentative D call: TRBD1 (6 bases). Germline loops: CDR1 SGHRS, CDR2 YFSETQ. V was clipped by 4 bases and J by 0 bases, with 13 bases between them. CDR3 length: 15 amino acids. DNA for the CDR3: TGCGCCAGCAGCATGGGACACCTTTACCAAGAGACCCAGTACTTC. Amino acid sequence: CASSMGHLYQETQYF.

This clone was observed a handful of times. The chain is built from TRBV5-1 and TRBJ1-4; D is ambiguous. Germline V gene sequence: CDR1 SGHRS, CDR2 YFSETQ. This CDR3 contains 15 residues. Trimming left V 2 bases short and J 1 base short, with 9 bases between. CDR3 nucleotides: TGCGCCAGCAGCTTCCAAAGCCTAACTAATGAAAAACTGTTTTTT. Encoded protein: CASSFQSLTNEKLFF.

The chain combines TRBV28 with TRBJ2-7; 9 bases match TRBD1. V dropped 3 bases and J dropped 6; count of bases not matched to a gene: 15. Germline V gene data show CDR1 as MDHEN and CDR2 as SYDVKM. This CDR3 is 17 amino acids long. In DNA form, the CDR3 reads TGTGCCAGCAGTTTTGTAGGGGGGGTGGGGACAGGGAGCGAGCAGTACTTC. This encodes CASSFVGGVGTGSEQYF.

The V gene is TRBV15, the J gene TRBJ1-5; 7 nucleotides line up with TRBD1. From germline, CDR1 is LNHNV and CDR2 YYDKDF (reference sequence). J was trimmed by 7 bases and V by 1 base; bases with no gene match: 1. This CDR3 is built from 13 residues. CDR3: CATSRGGGQPQHF. CDR3 nucleotide sequence: TGTGCCACCAGCAGAGGAGGGGGCCAGCCCCAGCATTTT.

The chain recombines TRBV6-5 with TRBJ2-7; 7 nucleotides match TRBD2. The V segment lost 2 bases and the J segment 3 bases; nucleotides outside the gene matches: 4. This CDR3 contains 14 residues. Per the germline V gene, CDR1 is MNHEY and CDR2 is SVGAGI. The CDR3: CASSYERGDYEQYF. In nucleotides, the CDR3 is TGTGCCAGCAGTTACGAGCGGGGTGACTACGAGCAGTACTTC.